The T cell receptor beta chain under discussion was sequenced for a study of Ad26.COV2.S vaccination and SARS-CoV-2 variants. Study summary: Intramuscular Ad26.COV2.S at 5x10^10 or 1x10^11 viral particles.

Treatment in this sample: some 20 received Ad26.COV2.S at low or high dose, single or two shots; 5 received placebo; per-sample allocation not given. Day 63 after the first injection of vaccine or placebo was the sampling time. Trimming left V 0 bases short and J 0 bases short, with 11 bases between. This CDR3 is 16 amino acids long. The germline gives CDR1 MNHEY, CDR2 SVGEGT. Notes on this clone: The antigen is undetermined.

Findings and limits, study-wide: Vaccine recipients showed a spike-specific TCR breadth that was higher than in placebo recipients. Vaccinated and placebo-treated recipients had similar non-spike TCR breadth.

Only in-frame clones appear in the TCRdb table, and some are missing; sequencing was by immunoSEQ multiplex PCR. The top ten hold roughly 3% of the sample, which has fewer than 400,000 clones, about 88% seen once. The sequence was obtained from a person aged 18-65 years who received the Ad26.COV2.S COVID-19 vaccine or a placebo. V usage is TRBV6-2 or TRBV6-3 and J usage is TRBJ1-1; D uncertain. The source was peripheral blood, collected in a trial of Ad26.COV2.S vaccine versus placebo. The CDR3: CASSYSPGSMNTEAFF. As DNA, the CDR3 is TGTGCCAGCAGTTACTCCCCAGGCTCCATGAACACTGAAGCTTTCTTT.